These 26 T cell receptor beta chains share one sample of origin, sequenced in a study of shared clonotypes between healthy human individuals. Sequencing used immunoSEQ multiplex PCR; TCRdb keeps in-frame clones, though not all of them. This sample carries hundreds of thousands of clones, 73% of them seen once, and the ten largest clones take 1.5% to 2%. The material sequenced was memory CD4+ T cells sorted from blood. Subset here: CD45RA-negative fraction. These receptors originate from a woman in her 30s in good health.

The chain links TRBV7-2 to TRBJ2-7; D uncertain. Trimming took 2 bases from V and 3 from J, leaving 11 bases between them. CDR3 length: 14 amino acids. CDR1 is SGHTA, CDR2 FQGNSA, per germline. CDR3 in DNA: TGTGCCAGCAGCTTAATGATCACCGACTACGAGCAGTACTTC. Translating it yields CASSLMITDYEQYF.

J is TRBJ1-2 and V is TRBV10-3; the D is unclear. The length of the CDR3 is 14 residues. V was trimmed by 0 bases and J by 8 bases, leaving 13 bases between them. Germline CDR1 is ENHRY and CDR2 is SYGVKD. The DNA for the CDR3 is TGTGCCATCAGTGAGTCGAACACCCCGGGGGGCTACACCTTC. The encoded protein is CAISESNTPGGYTF.

Here the CDR3 reads CASSLYGGATQYF. CDR3 sequence (DNA): TGTGCCAGCAGCTTATACGGGGGAGCGACCCAGTACTTC. V is TRBV7-2 and J is TRBJ2-5, with D possibly TRBD2 on 6 matching bases. The CDR3 is 13 residues long. CDR1 and CDR2 (germline): SGHTA, FQGNSA. With 2 bases removed from V and 7 bases from J, the gap between germline ends came to 11 bases.

A note on this clone: This same CDR3 is encoded by further DNA sequences in the sample. V gene TRBV10-3 combines with J gene TRBJ1-5, with 7 bases matching TRBD1. CDR3 size: 14 residues. Looked up from germline, CDR1 is ENHRY and CDR2 is SYGVKD. Losses at the gene ends were 3 bases for V and 5 bases for J; bases not matched to a gene: 4. The DNA of the CDR3 is TGTGCCATCAGTGAAGGTCAGGGGGATCAGCCCCAGCATTTT. The encoded protein is CAISEGQGDQPQHF.

Note on this clone: Additional DNA sequences in this sample encode the identical CDR3. The rearrangement uses TRBV19 and TRBJ1-1, with a possible D match to TRBD1 (5 bases). CDR1 is LNHDA, CDR2 SQIVND, per germline (reference sequence). This CDR3 is built from 14 residues. The ends were cut back, 1 base at V and 2 bases at J, with 8 bases in the middle. CDR3 in amino acids: CASSIARGNTEAFF. For the CDR3, the DNA is TGTGCCAGTAGTATAGCGAGGGGAAACACTGAAGCTTTCTTT.

The chain employs TRBV28 and TRBJ2-1; 9 nucleotides match TRBD2. Germline V lookup: CDR1 MDHEN, CDR2 SYDVKM. The CDR3 contains 19 residues. V dropped 6 bases and J dropped 9; count of bases not matched to a gene: 24. CDR3: CASSTPGPRSGRVGGEQFF. Here the CDR3 DNA reads TGTGCCAGCAGCACTCCCGGGCCCCGTAGCGGGAGAGTAGGTGGTGAGCAGTTCTTC.

In its sample, this clone was seen a few times. The chain's CDR3 is CASSFLTGNTEAFF. DNA for the CDR3: TGCGCCAGCAGCTTCCTGACAGGAAACACTGAAGCTTTCTTT. This rearrangement joins TRBV5-1 to TRBJ1-1; TRBD1 might be the D (6 bases). Germline V gene sequence: CDR1 SGHRS, CDR2 YFSETQ. V was clipped by 2 bases and J by 2 bases, with 10 bases between them. The CDR3 contains 14 residues.

The rearrangement uses TRBV9 and TRBJ2-7, with D unresolved. The germline V gene has CDR1 SGDLS and CDR2 YYNGEE. The V and J ends lost 4 bases and 6 bases respectively, with 11 bases between them. The CDR3 has 12 amino acids. DNA for the CDR3: TGTGCCAGCAGCCTACGGACCGGCGAGCAGTACTTC. Translation: CASSLRTGEQYF.

V usage is TRBV18 and J usage is TRBJ1-2; 7 nucleotides agree with TRBD1. CDR3 length: 14 residues. Germline V gene lookup returns CDR1 KGHSH and CDR2 LQKENI. V was pared by 3 bases and J by 2 bases, with 3 bases of the junction left unmatched. The CDR3 sequence: CASSPQDRNYGYTF. The DNA of the CDR3 is TGTGCCAGCTCACCGCAGGACAGGAACTATGGCTACACCTTC.

This clone was counted a few times. CDR3 sequence: CASSPFGVGYTF. The CDR3 DNA sequence: TGCGCCAGCAGCCCCTTCGGGGTAGGCTACACCTTC. V usage is TRBV5-1 and J usage is TRBJ1-2; the D is unclear. Germline CDR1 is SGHRS and CDR2 is YFSETQ. V was pared by 4 bases and J by 8 bases, with 12 bases between. The CDR3 consists of 12 residues.

The chain joins TRBV6-1 to TRBJ1-1; tentatively, D is TRBD1 (6 bases). Germline V gene lookup returns CDR1 MNHNS and CDR2 SASEGT. The CDR3 runs to 13 residues. Trimming took 7 bases from V and 2 from J, leaving 11 bases between them. The CDR3 nucleotides are TGTGCCAGCACTTGGACAGTAAACACTGAAGCTTTCTTT. Protein product: CASTWTVNTEAFF.

The rearrangement joins TRBV6-5 to TRBJ1-2; tentatively, D is TRBD1 (5 bases). The CDR3 sequence is 16 residues long. V shed 0 bases and J shed 4 bases, with 15 bases lying between them. Germline-derived CDR1 and CDR2 are MNHEY and SVGAGI. The CDR3 spells CASSYSIGGDPYGYTF. Here the CDR3 DNA reads TGTGCCAGCAGTTACTCGATAGGAGGGGATCCCTATGGCTACACCTTC.

This clone was counted between two and nine times. The genes are TRBV7-8 and TRBJ1-2, with D possibly TRBD1 on 5 matching bases. Germline V gives CDR1 SGHVS, CDR2 FQNEAQ. The CDR3 sequence is 13 residues long. Deletions cut 5 bases from V and 2 bases from J, with 9 bases between. Here the CDR3 reads CASSPSGNYGYTF. Written as DNA, the CDR3 is TGTGCCAGCAGCCCCTCAGGGAACTATGGCTACACCTTC.

The rearrangement links TRBV10-1 to TRBJ2-6, with D possibly being TRBD1 or TRBD2 (5 bases each). Between the trimmed V and J ends, which lost 4 bases and 0 bases, there was a span of 25 bases. CDR3 length: 21 residues. CDR1 is WNHNN, CDR2 SYGVQD, per germline (reference sequence). Here the CDR3 DNA reads TGCGCCAGCAGTGTAAATGGGGACGGTGAAATTTTCCGCTCTGGGGCCAACGTCCTGACTTTC. This sequence encodes CASSVNGDGEIFRSGANVLTF.

V and J are TRBV7-2 and TRBJ2-2; TRBD2 might be the D (6 bases). Between the trimmed V and J ends, which lost 5 bases and 7 bases, there was a span of 17 bases. CDR1 is SGHTA, CDR2 FQGNSA, per germline. This CDR3 is built from 15 residues. The CDR3 bases are TGTGCCAGCAGCGCGGCGGGACTTGGGAGCGGGGAGCTGTTTTTT. Translated, it gives CASSAAGLGSGELFF.

This CDR3 is CASPDRGNTEAFF. CDR3 coding DNA: TGTGCCAGCCCGGACCGAGGAAACACTGAAGCTTTCTTT. V is TRBV6-1 and J is TRBJ1-1, with D uncertain. V lost 8 bases and J 2 bases, leaving 12 bases between the germline ends. CDR3 length: 13 amino acids. Germline V gene sequence: CDR1 MNHNS, CDR2 SASEGT.

This sequence joins TRBV29-1 and TRBJ2-7; 10 nucleotides agree with TRBD2. This CDR3 region has 17 residues. Trimming cost V 0 bases and J 6 bases; bases outside gene matches: 14. The germline V gene encodes CDR1 SQVTM and CDR2 ANQGSEA. CDR3 amino acids: CSVEDTGPMGLAREQYF. In nucleotides, the CDR3 is TGCAGCGTTGAAGATACCGGACCGATGGGACTAGCGCGCGAGCAGTACTTC.

The DNA for the CDR3 is TGTGCCAGCAGCTCGACACAGGGGTCAGCAGCGCAGTACTTC. As protein: CASSSTQGSAAQYF. The chain combines TRBV11-2 with TRBJ2-7; the match to TRBD1 covers 7 bases. J lost 9 bases, V lost 4 bases, and 12 bases had no gene match. There are 14 residues in the CDR3. From germline, CDR1 is SGHAT and CDR2 FQNNGV.

V usage is TRBV5-1 and J usage is TRBJ1-1; D call uncertain. Trimming stripped 4 bases from V and 1 base from J, with 11 bases between. CDR1 and CDR2 from the germline V gene are SGHRS and YFSETQ. The CDR3 contains 14 residues. The CDR3: CASSRVSGNTEAFF. The CDR3 region has the DNA TGCGCCAGCAGCCGGGTGTCGGGGAACACTGAAGCTTTCTTT.

This rearrangement joins TRBV4-1 to TRBJ1-3; D call uncertain. There are 17 residues in the CDR3. CDR1 and CDR2 from the germline V gene are MGHRA and YSYEKL. V was pared by 1 base and J by 4 bases, with 17 bases between. The CDR3 region is CASSQGDGRWRGNTIYF. CDR3 in DNA: TGCGCCAGCAGCCAAGGAGATGGGAGGTGGAGGGGAAACACCATATATTTT.

This clone was counted a single time. The chain carries TRBV7-2 and TRBJ2-4; D unclear. The CDR3 spans 15 residues. Germline lookup yields CDR1 SGHTA and CDR2 FQGNSA. V was shortened by 5 bases and J by 0 bases, with 11 bases between the two germline ends. CDR3 sequence reads: CASSQSTLAKNIQYF. The CDR3, as DNA: TGTGCCAGCAGCCAATCGACACTAGCCAAAAACATTCAGTACTTC.

This clone was observed a single time. The chain links TRBV5-1 to TRBJ1-5; 9 bases line up with TRBD1. The CDR3 has 13 amino acids. Germline V lookup: CDR1 SGHRS, CDR2 YFSETQ. V shed 7 bases and J 3 bases; nucleotides not matched to a gene: 2. CDR3 amino acids: CASRDRDNQPQHF. In DNA form, the CDR3 reads TGCGCCAGCCGGGACAGGGACAATCAGCCCCAGCATTTT.

This chain connects TRBV4-2 to TRBJ2-5, with 11 nucleotides matching TRBD2. This CDR3 region has 15 residues. In germline, CDR1 is LGHNA, CDR2 YNFKEQ. The V gene end was trimmed by 5 bases and the J gene end by 4 bases; junction bases not matched to a gene: 6. The CDR3 DNA reads as TGTGCCAGCAGCGAAAGCGGACTAGCGGGAGAGACCCAGTACTTC. Amino acids: CASSESGLAGETQYF.

The J gene is TRBJ1-4, the V gene TRBV5-4; TRBD1 matches at 10 bases. V lost 3 bases, J lost 8 bases, and 4 bases stayed unmatched. The CDR3 length is 14 residues. Germline V gene sequence: CDR1 SGHNT, CDR2 YYREEE (reference sequence). As DNA, the CDR3 is TGTGCCAGCAGCTCCGGGACAGGGGAGGAAAAACTGTTTTTT. Protein product: CASSSGTGEEKLFF.

V is TRBV6-4 and J is TRBJ2-3, with D uncertain. Germline V gene sequence: CDR1 MRHNA, CDR2 SNTAGT. The CDR3 runs to 13 residues. With 4 bases removed from V and 5 bases from J, the gap between germline ends came to 10 bases. DNA of the CDR3: TGTGCCAGCAGTGGAGGTAGAGGAGATACGCAGTATTTT. Its protein product is CASSGGRGDTQYF.

This clone was observed a handful of times. This chain uses TRBV5-1 with TRBJ2-7, with D uncertain. This CDR3 comprises 16 residues. Germline assignment: CDR1 SGHRS and CDR2 YFSETQ. V lost 0 bases to trimming and J lost 0 bases, with 13 bases between them. The CDR3 spells CASSLEVSMSSYEQYF. CDR3 bases: TGCGCCAGCAGCTTGGAGGTATCGATGAGCTCCTACGAGCAGTACTTC. The full variable domain, in which reference TRBV5-1 and TRBJ2-7 provide the parts outside the CDR3, is KAGVTQTPRYLIKTRGQQVTLSCSPISGHRSVSWYQQTPGQGLQFLFEYFSETQRNKGNFPGRFSGRQFSNSRSEMNVSTLELGDSALYLCASSLEVSMSSYEQYFGPGTRLTVT.